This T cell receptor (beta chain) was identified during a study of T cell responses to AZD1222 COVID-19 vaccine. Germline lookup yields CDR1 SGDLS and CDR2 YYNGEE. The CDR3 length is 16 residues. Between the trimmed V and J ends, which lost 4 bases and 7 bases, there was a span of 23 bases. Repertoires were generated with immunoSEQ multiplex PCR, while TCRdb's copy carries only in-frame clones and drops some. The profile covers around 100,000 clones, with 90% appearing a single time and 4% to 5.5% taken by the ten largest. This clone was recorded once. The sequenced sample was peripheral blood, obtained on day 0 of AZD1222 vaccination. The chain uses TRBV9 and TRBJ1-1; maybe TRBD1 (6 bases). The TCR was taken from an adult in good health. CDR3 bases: TGTGCCAGCAGCCGCAACACGCAGGCCCAAGGGGGTGAAGCTTTCTTT. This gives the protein CASSRNTQAQGGEAFF.